This T cell receptor beta chain was profiled in a study of T-cell memory formation after mild COVID-19 (dated by TCRdb to the early 2020s). With respect to the entire study: Most TCR sequence clusters were specific to one of the two donors. The cohort comprised two young, previously healthy adult volunteers, one female and one male. T-cell clones expanding and contracting after mild COVID-19 in a couple of donors were tracked by longitudinal TCRalpha and TCRbeta repertoire sequencing. What the research found in general, with its limitations: Some responding clones were found in pre-infection memory, which suggests that pre-existing cross-reactive memory T cells took part in the SARS-CoV-2 response. From day 15 to 85, contracting clones showed balanced CD4/CD8 phenotypes, whereas a second wave of clones that expanded from day 15 to 37 leaned towards CD4+. SARS-CoV-2 specificity of the second-wave clones peaking on day 37 was not confirmed. Contracting CD4+ clones turned up mainly in the CM and EM memory subsets, whereas EMRA was where CD8+ clones were enriched. Only two mild cases were covered in the study, and larger cohorts including severe cases with pre-infection samples were considered necessary.

Remarks on this clonotype: The antigen this receptor binds is unknown. No clone much larger than this one lies a single base away; base qualities are absent.

The run used an Illumina NovaSeq 6000. TCRalpha and TCRbeta cDNA libraries were built by 5'RACE with constant-segment primers, adding sample barcodes and unique molecular identifiers. Trizol reagent was used to extract RNA from every sample. The libraries were amplified in two PCR steps, and the second step added a second sample barcode and Illumina TruSeq adapters. The libraries were sequenced on an Illumina NovaSeq using 2 x 150 bp paired-end reads. Concerning the study's data processing: The reads were demultiplexed and collapsed into UMI-guided consensus sequences using migec v1.2.7. Using mixcr v2.1.11, UMI consensuses were aligned to TRA and TRB V and J templates and then assembled into clonotypes. A clonotype was counted as expanded or contracted only if both edgeR and NoisET called the change significant, with noise models trained on biological replicates. For edgeR calls, the cutoffs were a false discovery rate-adjusted p below 0.01 and a log2 fold-change threshold of 1. As an exploratory analysis of dynamics, PCA with hierarchical clustering was applied to max-normalized trajectories of the 1000 most abundant clonotypes. The CD4 or CD8 phenotype of responding clones was assigned using the separately sequenced CD4+ and CD8+ repertoires. Clones were called with MiXCR by TCRdb after fastp trimmed the public reads at Q25, and only in-frame beta chains were retained. Each CDR3 protein gets just one entry, which takes the most common genes and DNA from the rows behind it. These V and J calls derive from TCRdb rather than the authors' analysis. This sample lists about 210,000 distinct CDR3 sequences; 8% to 11% were detected once. The ten largest clonotypes hold 3% of the sample.

PBMCs were isolated by Ficoll-Paque density gradient centrifugation. Sequencing was performed on PBMCs or a T cell subset sorted from them (not recorded which). The sequence came from a young man who had mild COVID-19 (a few samples of this study predate the infection). The sample titles of this study are shuffled in the database, so cell type and time point are left out; the donor was told from shared clones.

The DNA reads TGTGCCAGCAGTACAGGGTACCATAGCAATCAGCCCCAGCATTTT. Its protein reads: CASSTGYHSNQPQHF. The rearrangement combines TRBV6-5 with TRBJ1-5; the D segment could be TRBD1, given 6 matching bases. The CDR3 measures 15 amino acids from cysteine to phenylalanine. Only the CDR3 DNA stays, 45 bases, in frame from base 1. The junction shows trimming of 5 bases on V and 0 bases on J, plus 11 bases between the germline ends. CDR1 and CDR2 (MNHEY, SVGAGI) derive from the germline V gene.